This is a list of T cell receptor beta chains from one sample in a study of cytomegalovirus exposure and HLA in healthy donors. Measured with immunoSEQ multiplex PCR; TCRdb has only the in-frame clones, and not every one. The table lists tens of thousands of clones, 85% of them singletons. The sample taken for sequencing was PBMCs. The receptors were gathered from a female donor in good health and CMV-seronegative. The CDR3 runs from the conserved cysteine through the conserved F or W. Only part of the rows carry a size: once, few, many, or a class if the clone is expanded.

v_call: TRBV5-4; clone_size: -; cdr3_aa: CASSFLKTSGGASDTQYF
v_call: TRBV14; clone_size: -; cdr3_aa: CASSPREELTDTQYF
v_call: TRBV7-2; clone_size: -; cdr3_aa: CASSLGSGGLNYEQYF
v_call: TRBV7-2; clone_size: -; cdr3_aa: CASSLYGQGGQPQHF
v_call: TRBV6-5; clone_size: once; cdr3_aa: CASNRQGSTYEQYF
v_call: TRBV9; clone_size: -; cdr3_aa: CASSVATGLGNEQFF
v_call: TRBV11-2; clone_size: -; cdr3_aa: CASSLLQGGAYNEQFF
v_call: TRBV7-2; clone_size: -; cdr3_aa: CASSASYSKHYEQYF
v_call: TRBV27; clone_size: -; cdr3_aa: CASSLELAGTDTQYF
v_call: TRBV5-1; clone_size: -; cdr3_aa: CASSLGGRSSYNEQFF
v_call: TRBV20-1; clone_size: -; cdr3_aa: CSASSHNEQFF
v_call: TRBV4-3; clone_size: few; cdr3_aa: CASSQEVTFFGEQYF
v_call: TRBV5-6; clone_size: -; cdr3_aa: CASSFYRGANQPQHF
v_call: TRBV4-3; clone_size: -; cdr3_aa: CASSQGFADTEAFF
v_call: TRBV4-3; clone_size: -; cdr3_aa: CASSQLLAQPADEQFF
v_call: TRBV5-1; clone_size: -; cdr3_aa: CASSLSDRGHVPNEQFF
v_call: TRBV9; clone_size: -; cdr3_aa: CASSSPSEGDRVSDTQYF
v_call: TRBV4-3; clone_size: -; cdr3_aa: CASSQDPSGQGNYEQYF
v_call: TRBV11-2; clone_size: -; cdr3_aa: CASSGTGADTQYF
v_call: TRBV9; clone_size: once; cdr3_aa: CASGPRLAGRNEQFF
v_call: TRBV10-2; clone_size: -; cdr3_aa: CASTRQRAVEAFF
v_call: TRBV2; clone_size: -; cdr3_aa: CASREREGSYEQYF
v_call: TRBV30; clone_size: -; cdr3_aa: CAWSVDTLNEQFF
v_call: TRBV6-5; clone_size: -; cdr3_aa: CASSFIGQGTSEAFF
v_call: TRBV6-1; clone_size: -; cdr3_aa: CATPSDSNADTQYF
v_call: TRBV9; clone_size: -; cdr3_aa: CASSVGSSAEYEQYF
v_call: TRBV7-2; clone_size: -; cdr3_aa: CASSSGLAGTDTQYF
v_call: TRBV4-3; clone_size: -; cdr3_aa: CASSHSPTYEQYF
v_call: TRBV7-6; clone_size: -; cdr3_aa: CASSLEASGGSSSYNEQFF
v_call: TRBV6-1; clone_size: few; cdr3_aa: CASRYPRTGETQYF
v_call: TRBV5-1; clone_size: -; cdr3_aa: CASRAVEGTEAFF
v_call: TRBV29-1; clone_size: -; cdr3_aa: CSVLKLAESSYEQYF
v_call: TRBV29-1; clone_size: -; cdr3_aa: CSVNAGVNEQFF
v_call: TRBV7-2; clone_size: -; cdr3_aa: CASSFGLEGGEQYF
v_call: TRBV15; clone_size: -; cdr3_aa: CATSRDWGGNTEAFF
v_call: TRBV9; clone_size: -; cdr3_aa: CASSVAQGDYEQYF
v_call: TRBV6-5; clone_size: -; cdr3_aa: CASSSPGHANTEAFF
v_call: TRBV9; clone_size: -; cdr3_aa: CASSKGQVSYNEQFF
v_call: TRBV30; clone_size: -; cdr3_aa: CAWSISQGDNQPQHF
v_call: TRBV27; clone_size: few; cdr3_aa: CASSFATSLGGLVQPQHF
v_call: TRBV5-4; clone_size: once; cdr3_aa: CASSFGGTGQTNYGYTF
v_call: TRBV9; clone_size: -; cdr3_aa: CASSVDGGSNQPQHF
v_call: TRBV13; clone_size: once; cdr3_aa: CASSYSGTGGETQYF
v_call: TRBV4-2; clone_size: -; cdr3_aa: CASTKDSEDTEAFF
v_call: TRBV9; clone_size: -; cdr3_aa: CASSPPTVGGYGYTF
v_call: TRBV7-8; clone_size: -; cdr3_aa: CASSLGSYNSPLHF
v_call: TRBV28; clone_size: -; cdr3_aa: CASSSPGQGDQPQHF
v_call: TRBV7-9; clone_size: -; cdr3_aa: CASSLEAVLENTIYF
v_call: TRBV29-1; clone_size: -; cdr3_aa: CSSVQASSTEAFF
v_call: TRBV30; clone_size: -; cdr3_aa: CAWSVGGRTEAFF